These 3 T cell receptor beta chains came from one sample sequenced in a study of human T cells and chemical hapten exposure. Stated time point: patch test 3, about 24 weeks after DPC sensitization. As to treatment: therapeutic diphenylcyclopropenone sensitization with weekly scalp DPC. MiXCR was run by TCRdb on the RACE reads, yielding one entry per CDR3 protein. This table has more than 95,000 distinct CDR3 sequences, 25% to 35% appearing once. The sample here was whole blood, taken in connection with sensitization to the hapten diphenylcyclopropenone (DPC). The receptors here all came from a man aged 35 to 55 with alopecia areata. Some clones in this sample may be carry-over from other donors' samples.

V gene TRBV28 combines with J gene TRBJ2-7, with D maybe TRBD2 (5 bases). This CDR3 spans 13 amino acids. CDR1 is MDHEN and CDR2 is SYDVKM in the germline V gene. Trimming stripped 1 base from V and 7 bases from J, with 11 bases between. The CDR3 protein is CASSLYSSLEQYF. CDR3 DNA sequence: TGTGCCAGCAGTTTATATTCTAGCCTTGAGCAGTACTTC.

The chain carries TRBV21-1 and TRBJ2-7; the listed D gene, TRBD1, was not tested against the DNA. TRBV21-1 is labeled a pseudogene. The CDR3 spans 16 residues. Here the CDR3 DNA reads TGTGCCAGAAACGAAAGACGTCCCGGGACCAACTACGAGCAGTACTTC. Its protein is CARNERRPGTNYEQYF.

The chain combines TRBV7-9 with TRBJ2-3; possibly TRBD1 for D (5 bases). Germline lookup yields CDR1 SEHNR and CDR2 FQNEAQ (reference sequence). Trimming left V 0 bases short and J 2 bases short, with 6 bases between. CDR3 length: 14 amino acids. CDR3 DNA sequence: TGTGCCAGCAGCTTAGCGGGGCTCACAGATACGCAGTATTTT. Translating gives CASSLAGLTDTQYF.